This paragraph reports one TCR beta chain. Its specificity is unknown. TCRdb re-called the 5' RACE reads with MiXCR, one entry per CDR3 protein. The sample records a few hundred thousand distinct CDR3 sequences, about 20% being singletons. These data belong to a study of T-cell memory formation after mild COVID-19. Study-wide points: Specificity for SARS-CoV-2 was not confirmed among the second-wave clones peaking on day 37.

The CDR3 extends over 15 amino acids. V dropped 4 bases and J dropped 6; count of bases not matched to a gene: 10. Sequencing used PBMCs or a T cell subset sorted from them (not recorded which). This receptor was obtained from an adult woman who had mild COVID-19 (a few samples of this study predate the infection). Cell type and time point are not known. The chain uses TRBV12-3 or TRBV12-4 and TRBJ2-7; 9 bases fit TRBD2. The DNA for the CDR3 is TGTGCCAGCAGTTCCTGGCGTAGCGGGAGCGGCGAGCAGTACTTC. This gives the protein CASSSWRSGSGEQYF.